This is a list of T cell receptor beta chains from one sample in a study of graft-versus-host responses after intestinal transplantation. The repertoire was sequenced with immunoSEQ multiplex PCR; TCRdb's copy has only in-frame clones and lacks some. Of some 15,000 clones in the sample, just under 95% were seen once. Sequencing was performed on PBMCs, taken 9 days after transplant. The receptors come from a human patient who received an intestinal transplant, so some T cells may come from the graft donor. Each CDR3 is given with its conserved first and last residue. The order of the fields is CDR3 DNA, CDR3 protein, J gene, V gene, D gene, clone size. The D gene is left open where the match is weak. Part of the rows lack a size; the others show once, few, many or a class for expanded clones.

TGTGCCAGCAGCCCCTGGGACCGCTCCTACGAGCAGTACTTC | CASSPWDRSYEQYF | TRBJ2-7 | TRBV9 | - | -
TGTGCCAGTTTCGGCAGGGGTGGCCACGAGCAGTACTTC | CASFGRGGHEQYF | TRBJ2-7 | TRBV19 | - | -
TGTGCCAGTAGAATCGGGAACAATCAGCCCCAGCATTTT | CASRIGNNQPQHF | TRBJ1-5 | TRBV19 | - | once
TGTGCCAGCAGTCCTTTAGGAGGCTCGAGCTCCTACAATGAGCAGTTCTTC | CASSPLGGSSSYNEQFF | TRBJ2-1 | TRBV27 | - | -
TGTGCCAGCAGTGAAGGGGTACTTGTTGCGGGGTTGAACGAGCAGTACTTC | CASSEGVLVAGLNEQYF | TRBJ2-7 | TRBV6-1 | - | -
TGTGCCAGCAGCTTAGGGGGTAGTTTGTCAGATACGCAGTATTTT | CASSLGGSLSDTQYF | TRBJ2-3 | TRBV7-2 | - | once
TGTGCCAGCAGCGCGACAGGGGGCAAAGAGACCCAGTACTTC | CASSATGGKETQYF | TRBJ2-5 | TRBV2 | TRBD1 | -
TGTGCCAGTAGTATCCTACCGAACAATGAGCAGTTCTTC | CASSILPNNEQFF | TRBJ2-1 | TRBV19 | - | -
TGTGCCTGGAGTGATTTGGGCAATCAGCCCCAGCATTTT | CAWSDLGNQPQHF | TRBJ1-5 | TRBV30 | - | -
TGTGCCAGCAGCCCGGAGGGGGTCCGCTACACCTTC | CASSPEGVRYTF | TRBJ1-2 | TRBV5-4 | - | -
TGCGCCAGCAGCCAAGATCGGATGGGGGACCTTTCTTATGGCTACACCTTC | CASSQDRMGDLSYGYTF | TRBJ1-2 | TRBV4-1 | - | -
TGCGCCAGCAGCCAAGGAGCGGGGGGCGAGCAGTACTTC | CASSQGAGGEQYF | TRBJ2-7 | TRBV4-1 | TRBD2 | -
TGTGCCAGCAGCCCCCGGGACGCGATGGATGGCTACACCTTC | CASSPRDAMDGYTF | TRBJ1-2 | TRBV7-9 | - | -
TGTGCCTGGAGAACCGTCGGTGGGCAGGGAAGTTATGGCTACACCTTC | CAWRTVGGQGSYGYTF | TRBJ1-2 | TRBV30 | - | -
TGTGCCAGCAGTTTCCGACTAGCGGGAGGGGGGGAGCAGTACTTC | CASSFRLAGGGEQYF | TRBJ2-7 | TRBV28 | TRBD2 | -
TGTGCCAGCCCCAGAGTCGAAGAGACCCAGTACTTC | CASPRVEETQYF | TRBJ2-5 | TRBV27 | - | -
TGTGCCAGTAGTCAAGCAACTAGTTCCCATGAGCAGTTCTTC | CASSQATSSHEQFF | TRBJ2-1 | TRBV19 | - | -
TGTGCCATCAGCCTAGCGGGGTCCGAGCAGTACTTC | CAISLAGSEQYF | TRBJ2-7 | TRBV10-3 | TRBD2 | -
TGTGCCAGCAGCCTCGGGAGGAATGAGCAGTTCTTC | CASSLGRNEQFF | TRBJ2-1 | TRBV4-2 | TRBD2 | -
TGCGCCAGCAGGACAGGGCGGAATGAGCAGTTCTTC | CASRTGRNEQFF | TRBJ2-1 | TRBV5-1 | TRBD1 | -
TGCGCCAGCAGCCACATATGGCGGATCACAGGTTTCAATGAGCAGTTCTTC | CASSHIWRITGFNEQFF | TRBJ2-1 | TRBV4-1 | - | -
TGTGCCAGCAGTAGGGGGGATACGCAGTATTTT | CASSRGDTQYF | TRBJ2-3 | TRBV7-9 | - | -